This T cell receptor (beta chain) was recorded in a study of STAT5B mutations in CD4+ large granular lymphocyte leukemia. Study-wide points: 8/27 top patient clones versus 2/35 control clones were TRBV06-family. Around 25% of private leukemic clonotypes occurred rarely in other patients' non-leukemic repertoires.

To note about this clone: Antigen unknown.

Generated by immunoSEQ multiplex PCR, the TCRdb table keeps only in-frame clones and is missing some. The sample lists fewer than 35,000 clones; approximately 76% were seen once. Per the germline V gene, CDR1 is ENHRY and CDR2 is SYGVKD. V was clipped by 6 bases and J by 4 bases; unmatched bases: 17. The CDR3 covers 17 residues. The sequenced material came from CD4+ T cells from blood buffy coats. This TCR came from a human donor in good health. The chain carries TRBV10-3 and TRBJ2-5, with 7 bases fitting TRBD1. The CDR3 loop reads CAIRQGGIGSGGETQYF. CDR3 nucleotides: TGTGCCATCAGACAAGGGGGCATCGGTTCGGGCGGAGAGACCCAGTACTTC.